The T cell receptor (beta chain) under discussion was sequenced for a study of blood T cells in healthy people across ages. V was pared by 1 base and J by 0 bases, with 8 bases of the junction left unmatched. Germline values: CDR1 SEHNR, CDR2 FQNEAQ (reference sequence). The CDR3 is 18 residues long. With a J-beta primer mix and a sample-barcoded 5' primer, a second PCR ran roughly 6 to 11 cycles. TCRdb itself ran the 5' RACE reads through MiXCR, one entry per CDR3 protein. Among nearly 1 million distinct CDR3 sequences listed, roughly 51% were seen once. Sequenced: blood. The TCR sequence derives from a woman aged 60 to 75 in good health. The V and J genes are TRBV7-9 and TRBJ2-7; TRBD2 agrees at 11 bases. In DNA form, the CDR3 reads TGTGCCAGCAGCTTAGGCTTTAGCGGGAGGGCTGTCTCCTACGAGCAGTACTTC. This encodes CASSLGFSGRAVSYEQYF.